The rows below give T cell receptor beta chains drawn from one sample of a study of technical replicates of blood from a few donors. Libraries were prepared by immunoSEQ multiplex PCR; TCRdb keeps only in-frame clonotypes and omits some of them. The profile covers 100,000 or so clones, with 95% appearing a single time and just over 0.2% taken by the ten largest. Sequencing used T cells isolated from PBMCs. All receptors come from a human donor in good health. Both conserved end residues are part of each CDR3. Each record gives: V gene, clone size, J gene, D gene, CDR3 DNA, CDR3 protein. A D gene is named only where the DNA matches it firmly. Not all rows give a size; the values are once, few, many and, for expanded clones, a class.

TRBV14	.	TRBJ1-3	.	TGTGCCAGCAAGACAGTTCATCTCGGAAACACCATATATTTT	CASKTVHLGNTIYF
TRBV28	.	TRBJ1-3	TRBD1	TGTGCCAGCAGCAAGACAGGGGAGAGGGCTGGAAACACCATATATTTT	CASSKTGERAGNTIYF
TRBV5-4	.	TRBJ2-1	.	TGTGCCAGCAGCTTGGCCGCAGCGCGCACCTACAATGAGCAGTTCTTC	CASSLAAARTYNEQFF
TRBV27	.	TRBJ2-1	.	TGTGCCAGCAGCCTTGGAGTAAATGAGCAGTTCTTC	CASSLGVNEQFF
TRBV7-6	.	TRBJ2-1	TRBD2	TGTGCCAGCAGCTTAGTGAGGGGGACTAGCGGGGACCATTCGAGGGAGTTCTTC	CASSLVRGTSGDHSREFF
TRBV7-2	.	TRBJ2-2	TRBD2	TGTGCCAGCAGCTTAGGAGATCGGCTAGCGGGAGTAATCGGGGAGCTGTTTTTT	CASSLGDRLAGVIGELFF
TRBV7-2	.	TRBJ2-5	TRBD2	TGTGCCAGCAGCCGACTAGCGGGAGTGGAGACCCAGTACTTC	CASSRLAGVETQYF
TRBV6-1	.	TRBJ2-7	TRBD2	TGTGCCAGCAGCGGGGGGGCTGGCTACGAGCAGTACTTC	CASSGGAGYEQYF
TRBV2	.	TRBJ1-6	TRBD1	TGTGCCAGCGGACCAGACAGGGGGAAAAATTCACCCCTCCACTTT	CASGPDRGKNSPLHF
TRBV19	.	TRBJ2-1	.	TGTGCCAGTAGTGACTATCTAGAGCAGTTCTTC	CASSDYLEQFF
TRBV7-2	.	TRBJ2-7	TRBD2	TGTGCCAGCACCCCCTATAGTCTAGCGGGAGAGGGCGAGCAGTACTTC	CASTPYSLAGEGEQYF
TRBV30	.	TRBJ2-2	.	TGTGCCTGGAGTGTGGAGCTCGGTCGGGGGACCGGGGAGCTGTTTTTT	CAWSVELGRGTGELFF
TRBV27	.	TRBJ1-3	.	TGTGCCAGCAGTTTAGACTTTGGAAACACCATATATTTT	CASSLDFGNTIYF
TRBV28	once	TRBJ1-4	TRBD1	TGTGCCAGCAGAGAAAATGACAGGGTAGGGAATAATGAAAAACTGTTTTTT	CASRENDRVGNNEKLFF
TRBV7-2	once	TRBJ2-1	.	TGTGCCAGCAGCTCGACCCCAGGTTACAATGAGCAGTTCTTC	CASSSTPGYNEQFF
TRBV7-9	.	TRBJ2-4	.	TGTGCCAGCAGCGTTGACAGTCCTCTGGACATTCAGTACTTC	CASSVDSPLDIQYF
TRBV2	.	TRBJ2-7	.	TGTGCCAGCAGCCGGTGGCTAGCGAGCGGCTACGAGCAGTACTTC	CASSRWLASGYEQYF
TRBV7-9	.	TRBJ1-5	TRBD1	TGTGCCAGCAGCATAGGACAGGATAGCAATCAGCCCCAGCATTTT	CASSIGQDSNQPQHF
TRBV19	.	TRBJ2-7	.	TGTGCCAGTAGTGTCGGGAGTAGCGAGCAGTACTTC	CASSVGSSEQYF
TRBV4-2	.	TRBJ2-7	.	TGTGCCAGCAGCCAAGTGCGGAGGAACGAGCAGTACTTC	CASSQVRRNEQYF
TRBV5-1	.	TRBJ2-3	.	TGCGCCAGCAGCTTTCAGGGATTTAGCACAGATACGCAGTATTTT	CASSFQGFSTDTQYF
TRBV6-5	few	TRBJ2-1	TRBD2	TGTGCCAGCAGTTACTCGGTAGCGGGAAGGGGCAATGAGCAGTTCTTC	CASSYSVAGRGNEQFF
TRBV5-4	.	TRBJ1-4	.	TGTGCCAGCAGCTCCCAAGGGAGGGCGAGCAAGGAAAAACTGTTTTTT	CASSSQGRASKEKLFF
TRBV6-4	.	TRBJ2-7	TRBD1	TGTGCCAGCGTAAGTAGGACAGGGCGCTACGAGCAGTACTTC	CASVSRTGRYEQYF
TRBV5-4	.	TRBJ1-1	.	TGTGCCAGCAGCCAACAGGGGAACACTGAAGCTTTCTTT	CASSQQGNTEAFF
TRBV2	few	TRBJ1-1	.	TGTGCCAGCAGTGTTGGTGCGGCGGAAGCTTTCTTT	CASSVGAAEAFF
TRBV7-7	.	TRBJ2-5	TRBD2	TGTGCTAGCAGCTTAGGGTACGGCGGGGGGGCCCAAGAGACCCAGTACTTC	CASSLGYGGGAQETQYF
TRBV18	.	TRBJ1-1	.	TGTGCCAGCTCACCACGGGCCCAGGAAGGTGAAGCTTTCTTT	CASSPRAQEGEAFF
TRBV15	.	TRBJ2-5	TRBD2	TGTGCCACCAGCAGCACTAGCGGGATCAGGGAGACCCAGTACTTC	CATSSTSGIRETQYF
TRBV18	.	TRBJ2-7	.	TGTGCCAGCTCACCCCTGGACACGTACGAGCAGTACTTC	CASSPLDTYEQYF
TRBV18	once	TRBJ1-3	.	TGTGCCAGCTCACTACCCGTTCAAGAGGACACCATATATTTT	CASSLPVQEDTIYF
TRBV18	once	TRBJ1-4	.	TGTGCCAGCTCACCACGGCTAGGGGCAACTAATGAAAAACTGTTTTTT	CASSPRLGATNEKLFF
TRBV7-9	.	TRBJ2-7	TRBD2	TGTGCCAGCAGCGCCATAGGGCGGACTAGTTTTTCCTACGAGCAGTACTTC	CASSAIGRTSFSYEQYF
TRBV5-1	.	TRBJ2-2	TRBD1	TGCGCCAGCAGTCGACAGGGGAACACCGGGGAGCTGTTTTTT	CASSRQGNTGELFF
TRBV5-1	once	TRBJ1-4	.	TGCGCCAGCAGCTTGGGACATTCAGCTAATGAAAAACTGTTTTTT	CASSLGHSANEKLFF
TRBV4-1	.	TRBJ2-1	TRBD2	TGCGCCAGCAGCCAAGGGACTAGCGGGGGGAAGTTTTACGATGAGCAGTTCTTC	CASSQGTSGGKFYDEQFF
TRBV30	.	TRBJ2-4	TRBD2	TGTGCCTGGAGTGGTTGGGCTAGCGGGGGGGTAATTTCCAAAAACATTCAGTACTTC	CAWSGWASGGVISKNIQYF
TRBV14	.	TRBJ2-1	TRBD2	TGTGCCAGCAGCCGCCTAGCGGGGGTTAATGAGCAGTTCTTC	CASSRLAGVNEQFF
TRBV10-3	.	TRBJ2-1	TRBD1	TGTGCCATCAGCCCGGGACAGGGCGGCAATGAGCAGTTCTTC	CAISPGQGGNEQFF
TRBV10-2	.	TRBJ2-1	.	TGCGCCAGCAGTGCTTCCCAGGGGACCTACAATGAGCAGTTCTTC	CASSASQGTYNEQFF
TRBV19	.	TRBJ1-5	.	TGTGCCAGTAGTACCCAGATCAATCAGCCCCAGCATTTT	CASSTQINQPQHF
TRBV6-5	.	TRBJ2-2	TRBD2	TGTGCCAGCAGTTCACCGGGACTAGCGAGCACCGGGGAGCTGTTTTTT	CASSSPGLASTGELFF
TRBV9	.	TRBJ2-5	TRBD2	TGTGCCAGCAGCGTAGGTAGCGGGACGTACCAAGAGACCCAGTACTTC	CASSVGSGTYQETQYF
TRBV19	.	TRBJ1-1	.	TGTGCCAGTAGAATAAGGAACAGGGAGAACACTGAAGCTTTCTTT	CASRIRNRENTEAFF
TRBV7-7	.	TRBJ2-1	.	TGTGCTAGCAGCTCCTCCCTAAACAATGAGCAGTTCTTC	CASSSSLNNEQFF
TRBV30	.	TRBJ2-6	.	TGTGCCTGGATCCAGGGGGGACGCTCTGGGGCCAACGTCCTGACTTTC	CAWIQGGRSGANVLTF
TRBV5-4	once	TRBJ2-7	.	TGTGCCAGCAGCTTGGGCCCCGAGGTATGGGAGCAGTACTTC	CASSLGPEVWEQYF
TRBV5-1	once	TRBJ2-7	TRBD2	TGCGCCAGCAGGCGGGAGGGATTGGGCTACGAGCAGTACTTC	CASRREGLGYEQYF
TRBV6-1	.	TRBJ2-3	TRBD1	TGTGCCAGCAGGGGGGACAGGGGGGTTGAGTATACGCAGTATTTT	CASRGDRGVEYTQYF
TRBV12-5	.	TRBJ1-6	.	TGTGCTAGTGGTTTGATGGACTCATCGAATTCACCCCTCCACTTT	CASGLMDSSNSPLHF